This T cell receptor beta chain was recovered during a study of blood T cell repertoires in COVID-19. TCRdb keeps only in-frame clones here, not all; method: immunoSEQ multiplex PCR. The profile covers under 140,000 clones, with more than 70% appearing a single time and approximately 3.3% taken by the ten largest. This CDR3 contains 15 residues. The germline V gene has CDR1 KGHSH and CDR2 LQKENI. The junction had 8 bases not matched to a gene; V was cut back by 2 bases and J by 7 bases. The sequence derives from a woman aged 45 to 65 with acute or convalescent COVID-19. The V gene is TRBV18, the J gene TRBJ2-1, with 7 bases aligning to TRBD2. The sequenced sample was peripheral blood. As DNA, the CDR3 is TGTGCCAGCTCACCAGCGGCTAGCGGAAATAATGAGCAGTTCTTC. It encodes CASSPAASGNNEQFF.